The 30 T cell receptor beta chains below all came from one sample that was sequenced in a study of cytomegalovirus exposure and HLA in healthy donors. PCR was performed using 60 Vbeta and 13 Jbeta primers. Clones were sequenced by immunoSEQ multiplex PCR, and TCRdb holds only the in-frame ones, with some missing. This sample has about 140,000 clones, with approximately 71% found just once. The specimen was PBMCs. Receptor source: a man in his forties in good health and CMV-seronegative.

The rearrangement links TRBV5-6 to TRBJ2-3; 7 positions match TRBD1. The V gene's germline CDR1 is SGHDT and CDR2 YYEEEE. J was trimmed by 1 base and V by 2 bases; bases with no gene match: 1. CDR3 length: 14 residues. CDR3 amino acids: CASSFDRGTDTQYF. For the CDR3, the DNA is TGTGCCAGCAGCTTCGACAGGGGCACAGATACGCAGTATTTT.

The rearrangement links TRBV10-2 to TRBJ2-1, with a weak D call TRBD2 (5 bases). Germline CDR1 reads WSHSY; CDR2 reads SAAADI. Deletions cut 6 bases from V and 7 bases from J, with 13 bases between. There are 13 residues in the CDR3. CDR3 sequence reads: CASRDWGWNEQFF. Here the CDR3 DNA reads TGCGCCAGCAGGGACTGGGGTTGGAATGAGCAGTTCTTC.

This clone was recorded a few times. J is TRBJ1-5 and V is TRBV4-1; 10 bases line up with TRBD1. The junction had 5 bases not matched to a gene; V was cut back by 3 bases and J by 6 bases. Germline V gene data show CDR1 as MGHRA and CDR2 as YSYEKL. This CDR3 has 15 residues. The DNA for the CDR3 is TGCGCCAGCAGCCAGACAGGGGGCGGGAGTCAGCCCCAGCATTTT. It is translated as CASSQTGGGSQPQHF.

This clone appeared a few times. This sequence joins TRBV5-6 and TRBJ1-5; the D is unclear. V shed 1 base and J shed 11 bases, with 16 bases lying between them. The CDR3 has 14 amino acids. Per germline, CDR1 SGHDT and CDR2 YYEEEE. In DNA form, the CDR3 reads TGTGCCAGCAGCTTGAGAGAGGGAGCCTGGTCCCAGCATTTT. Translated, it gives CASSLREGAWSQHF.

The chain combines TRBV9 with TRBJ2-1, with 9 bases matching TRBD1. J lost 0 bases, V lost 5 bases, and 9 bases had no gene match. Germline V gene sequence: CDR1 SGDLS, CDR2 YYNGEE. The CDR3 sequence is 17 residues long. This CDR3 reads CASRRDRALRSYNEQFF. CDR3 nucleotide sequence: TGTGCCAGCAGGAGGGACAGGGCCCTCCGCTCCTACAATGAGCAGTTCTTC.

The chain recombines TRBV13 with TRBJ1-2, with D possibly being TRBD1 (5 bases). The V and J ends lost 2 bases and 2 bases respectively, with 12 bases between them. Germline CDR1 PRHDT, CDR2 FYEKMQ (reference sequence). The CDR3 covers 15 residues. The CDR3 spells CASSLYRTSNYGYTF. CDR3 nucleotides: TGTGCCAGCAGCTTATACAGGACCTCAAACTATGGCTACACCTTC.

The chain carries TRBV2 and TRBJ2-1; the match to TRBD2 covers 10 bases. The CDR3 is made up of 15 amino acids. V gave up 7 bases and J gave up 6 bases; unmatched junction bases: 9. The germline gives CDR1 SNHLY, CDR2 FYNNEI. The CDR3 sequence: CASNLGAGGPNEQFF. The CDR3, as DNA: TGTGCCAGCAACCTGGGAGCGGGGGGGCCCAATGAGCAGTTCTTC.

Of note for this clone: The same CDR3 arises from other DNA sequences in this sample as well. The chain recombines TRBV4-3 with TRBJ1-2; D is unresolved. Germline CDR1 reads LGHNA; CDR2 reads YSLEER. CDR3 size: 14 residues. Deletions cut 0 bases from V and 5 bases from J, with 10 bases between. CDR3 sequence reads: CASSQDSGKYGYTF. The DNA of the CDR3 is TGCGCCAGCAGCCAAGATTCAGGAAAGTATGGCTACACCTTC.

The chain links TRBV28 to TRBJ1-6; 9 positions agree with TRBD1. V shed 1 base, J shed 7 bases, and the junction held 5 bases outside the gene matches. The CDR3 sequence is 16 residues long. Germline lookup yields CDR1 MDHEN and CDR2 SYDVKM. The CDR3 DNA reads TGTGCCAGCAGTTTATTGACAGGGGGTAGGAATTCACCCCTCCACTTT. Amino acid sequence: CASSLLTGGRNSPLHF.

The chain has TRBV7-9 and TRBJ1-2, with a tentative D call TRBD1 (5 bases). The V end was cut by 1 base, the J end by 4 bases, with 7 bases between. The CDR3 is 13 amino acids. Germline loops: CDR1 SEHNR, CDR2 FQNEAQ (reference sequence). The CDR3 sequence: CASSLGQGYGYTF. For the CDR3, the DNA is TGTGCCAGCAGCTTAGGCCAGGGCTATGGCTACACCTTC.

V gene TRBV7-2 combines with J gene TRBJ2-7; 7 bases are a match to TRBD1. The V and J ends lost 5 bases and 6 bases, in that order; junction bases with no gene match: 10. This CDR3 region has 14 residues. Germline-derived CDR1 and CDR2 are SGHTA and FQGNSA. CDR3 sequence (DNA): TGTGCCAGCAGCCCCCGACAGGGTCTGGGCGAGCAGTACTTC. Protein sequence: CASSPRQGLGEQYF.

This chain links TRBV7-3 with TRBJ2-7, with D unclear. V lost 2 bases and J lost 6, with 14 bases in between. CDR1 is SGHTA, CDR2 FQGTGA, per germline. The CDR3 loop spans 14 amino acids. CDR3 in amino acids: CASSLERGIPEQYF. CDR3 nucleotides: TGTGCCAGCAGCTTAGAGCGAGGCATTCCCGAGCAGTACTTC.

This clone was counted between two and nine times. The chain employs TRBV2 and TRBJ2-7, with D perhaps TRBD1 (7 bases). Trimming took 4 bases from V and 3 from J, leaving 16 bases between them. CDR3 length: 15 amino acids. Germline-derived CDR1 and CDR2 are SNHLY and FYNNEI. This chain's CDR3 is CASSGRQGGIYEQYF. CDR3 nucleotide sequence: TGTGCCAGCAGTGGAAGGCAGGGGGGAATCTACGAGCAGTACTTC.

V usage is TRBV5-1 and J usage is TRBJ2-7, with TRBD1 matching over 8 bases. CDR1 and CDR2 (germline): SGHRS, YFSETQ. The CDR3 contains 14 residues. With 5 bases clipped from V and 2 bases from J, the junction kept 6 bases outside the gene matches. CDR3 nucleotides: TGCGCCAGCAGGCCTGACAGGGGCGCCTACGAGCAGTACTTC. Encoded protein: CASRPDRGAYEQYF.

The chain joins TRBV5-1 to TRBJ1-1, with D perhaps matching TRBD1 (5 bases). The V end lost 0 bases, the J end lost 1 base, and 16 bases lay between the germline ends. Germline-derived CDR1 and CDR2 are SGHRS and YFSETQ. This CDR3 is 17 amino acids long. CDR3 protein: CASSLAYRITPNTEAFF. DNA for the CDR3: TGCGCCAGCAGCTTGGCCTACAGGATAACACCGAACACTGAAGCTTTCTTT.

For the CDR3, the DNA is TGCGCCAGCAGCCGACTACTACTCAGCACAGATACGCAGTATTTT. This sequence encodes CASSRLLLSTDTQYF. The J gene is TRBJ2-3, the V gene TRBV4-1; tentatively, D is TRBD2 (5 bases). The CDR3 is 15 residues long. Germline V lookup: CDR1 MGHRA, CDR2 YSYEKL. V was trimmed by 4 bases and J by 0 bases, leaving 11 bases between them.

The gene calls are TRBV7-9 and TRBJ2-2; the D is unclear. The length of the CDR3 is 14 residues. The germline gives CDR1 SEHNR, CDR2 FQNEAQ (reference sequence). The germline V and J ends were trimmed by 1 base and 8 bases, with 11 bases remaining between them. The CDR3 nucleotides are TGTGCCAGCAGCTTAGGATTTGTCGGTGGGGAGCTGTTTTTT. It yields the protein CASSLGFVGGELFF.

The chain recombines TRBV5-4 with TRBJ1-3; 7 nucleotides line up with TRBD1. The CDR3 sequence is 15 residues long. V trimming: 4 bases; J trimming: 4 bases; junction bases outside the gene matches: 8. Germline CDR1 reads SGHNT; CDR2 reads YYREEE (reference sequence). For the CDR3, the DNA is TGTGCCAGCAGCCCCGGGGGACAGTTAGGAAACACCATATATTTT. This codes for CASSPGGQLGNTIYF.

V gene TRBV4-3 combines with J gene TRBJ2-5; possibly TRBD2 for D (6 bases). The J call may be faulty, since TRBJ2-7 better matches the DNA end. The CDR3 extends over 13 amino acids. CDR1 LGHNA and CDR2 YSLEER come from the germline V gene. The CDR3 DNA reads TGCGCCAGCAGCCAAGGGGGGGACTACGAGCAGTACTTC. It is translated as CASSQGGDYEQYF.

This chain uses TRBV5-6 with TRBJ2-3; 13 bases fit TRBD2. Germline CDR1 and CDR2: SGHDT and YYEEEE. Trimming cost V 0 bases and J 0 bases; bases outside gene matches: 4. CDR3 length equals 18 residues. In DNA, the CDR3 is TGTGCCAGCAGCTTGGGACTAGCGGGGGGAACTAGCACAGATACGCAGTATTTT. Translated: CASSLGLAGGTSTDTQYF.

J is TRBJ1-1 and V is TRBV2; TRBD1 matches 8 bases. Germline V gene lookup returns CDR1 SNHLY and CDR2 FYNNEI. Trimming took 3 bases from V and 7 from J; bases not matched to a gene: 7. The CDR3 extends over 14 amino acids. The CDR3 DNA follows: TGTGCCAGCAGTGAGGTGGACAGGGAAAGTGAAGCTTTCTTT. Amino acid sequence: CASSEVDRESEAFF.

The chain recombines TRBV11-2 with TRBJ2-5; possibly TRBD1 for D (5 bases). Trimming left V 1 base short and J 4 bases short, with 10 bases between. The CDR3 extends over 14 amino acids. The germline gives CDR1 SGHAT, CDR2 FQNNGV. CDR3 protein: CASSLGARGETQYF. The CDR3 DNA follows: TGTGCCAGCAGCTTAGGGGCTAGGGGAGAGACCCAGTACTTC.

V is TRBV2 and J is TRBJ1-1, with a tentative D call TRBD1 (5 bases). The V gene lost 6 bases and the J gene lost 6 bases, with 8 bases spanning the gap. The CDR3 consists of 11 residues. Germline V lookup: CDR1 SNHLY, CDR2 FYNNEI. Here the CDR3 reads CASRQDAEAFF. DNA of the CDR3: TGTGCCAGCAGACAGGACGCTGAAGCTTTCTTT.

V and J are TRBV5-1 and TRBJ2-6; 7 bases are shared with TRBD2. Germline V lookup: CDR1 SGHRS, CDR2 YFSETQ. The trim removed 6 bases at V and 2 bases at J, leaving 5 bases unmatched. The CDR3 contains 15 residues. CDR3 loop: CASTLGGAGANVLTF. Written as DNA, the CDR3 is TGCGCCAGCACCCTGGGGGGGGCTGGGGCCAACGTCCTGACTTTC.

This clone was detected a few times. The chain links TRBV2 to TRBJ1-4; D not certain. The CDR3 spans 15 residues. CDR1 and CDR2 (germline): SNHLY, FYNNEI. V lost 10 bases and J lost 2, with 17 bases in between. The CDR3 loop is CATTRKGLTNEKLFF. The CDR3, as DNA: TGTGCCACCACTAGGAAAGGTCTGACTAATGAAAAACTGTTTTTT.

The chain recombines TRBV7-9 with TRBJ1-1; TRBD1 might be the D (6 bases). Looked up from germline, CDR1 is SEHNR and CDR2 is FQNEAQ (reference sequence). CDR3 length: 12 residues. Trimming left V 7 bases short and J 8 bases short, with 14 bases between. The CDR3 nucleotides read TGTGCCAGCATCGGAACAGGGCTGGAAGCTTTCTTT. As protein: CASIGTGLEAFF.

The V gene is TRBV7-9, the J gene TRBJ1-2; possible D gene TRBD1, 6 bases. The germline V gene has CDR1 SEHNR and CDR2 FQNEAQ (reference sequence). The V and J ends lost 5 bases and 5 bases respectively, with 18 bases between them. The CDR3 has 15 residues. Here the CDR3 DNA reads TGTGCCAGCAGCCCCCCTAATGTGGGGGCGTATGGCTACACCTTC. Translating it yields CASSPPNVGAYGYTF.

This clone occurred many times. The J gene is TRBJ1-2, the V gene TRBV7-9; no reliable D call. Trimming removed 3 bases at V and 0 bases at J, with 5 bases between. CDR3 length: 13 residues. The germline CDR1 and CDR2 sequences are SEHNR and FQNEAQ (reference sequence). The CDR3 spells CASSFGSNYGYTF. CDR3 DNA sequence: TGTGCCAGCAGCTTCGGTTCTAACTATGGCTACACCTTC.

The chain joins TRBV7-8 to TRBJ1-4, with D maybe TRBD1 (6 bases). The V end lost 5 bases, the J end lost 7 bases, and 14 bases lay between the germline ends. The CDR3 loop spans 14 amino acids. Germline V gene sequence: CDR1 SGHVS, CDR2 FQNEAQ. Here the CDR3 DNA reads TGTGCCAGCAGCCCCGGGACACTAACTGAAAAACTGTTTTTT. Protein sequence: CASSPGTLTEKLFF.

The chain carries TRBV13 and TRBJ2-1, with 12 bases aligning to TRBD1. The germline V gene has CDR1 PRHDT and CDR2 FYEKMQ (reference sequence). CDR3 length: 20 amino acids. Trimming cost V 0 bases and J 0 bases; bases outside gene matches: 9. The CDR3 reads CASSLGSGTGGPSSYNEQFF. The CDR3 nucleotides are TGTGCCAGCAGCTTAGGATCCGGGACAGGGGGCCCTAGCTCCTACAATGAGCAGTTCTTC.